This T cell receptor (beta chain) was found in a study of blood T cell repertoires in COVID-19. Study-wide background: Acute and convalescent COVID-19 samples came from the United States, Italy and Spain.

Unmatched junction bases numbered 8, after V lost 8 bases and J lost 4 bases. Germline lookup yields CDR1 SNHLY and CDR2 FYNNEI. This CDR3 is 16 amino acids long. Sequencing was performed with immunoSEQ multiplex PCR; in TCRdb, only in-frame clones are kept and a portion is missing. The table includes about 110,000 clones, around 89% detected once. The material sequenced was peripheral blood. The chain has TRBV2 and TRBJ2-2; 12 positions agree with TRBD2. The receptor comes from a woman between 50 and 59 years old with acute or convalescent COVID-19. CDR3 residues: CASQSTSGRPTGELFF. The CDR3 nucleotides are TGTGCCAGCCAGTCGACTAGCGGGAGACCCACCGGGGAGCTGTTTTTT.